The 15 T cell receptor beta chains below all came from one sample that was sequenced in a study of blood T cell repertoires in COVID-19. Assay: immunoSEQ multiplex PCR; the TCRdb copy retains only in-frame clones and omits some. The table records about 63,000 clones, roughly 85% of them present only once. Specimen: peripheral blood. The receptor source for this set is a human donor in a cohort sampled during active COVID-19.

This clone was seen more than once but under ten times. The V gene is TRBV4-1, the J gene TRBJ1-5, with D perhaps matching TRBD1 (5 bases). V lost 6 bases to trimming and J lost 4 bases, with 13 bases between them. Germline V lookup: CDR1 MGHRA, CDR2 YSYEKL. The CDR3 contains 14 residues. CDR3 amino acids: CASSYTGLNQPQHF. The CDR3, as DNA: TGCGCCAGCAGTTACACGGGACTAAATCAGCCCCAGCATTTT.

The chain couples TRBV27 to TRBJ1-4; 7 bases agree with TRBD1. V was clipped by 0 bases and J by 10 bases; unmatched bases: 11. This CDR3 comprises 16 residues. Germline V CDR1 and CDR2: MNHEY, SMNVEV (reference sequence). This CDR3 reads CASSLSTGVQSGKLFF. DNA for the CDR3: TGTGCCAGCAGTTTATCAACAGGGGTTCAATCCGGAAAACTGTTTTTT.

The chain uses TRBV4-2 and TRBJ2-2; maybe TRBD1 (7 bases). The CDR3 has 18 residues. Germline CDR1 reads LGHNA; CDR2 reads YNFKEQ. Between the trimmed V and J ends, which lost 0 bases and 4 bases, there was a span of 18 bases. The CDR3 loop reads CASSQESGGTRSTGELFF. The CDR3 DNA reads TGTGCCAGCAGCCAAGAGTCAGGGGGGACTCGAAGCACCGGGGAGCTGTTTTTT.

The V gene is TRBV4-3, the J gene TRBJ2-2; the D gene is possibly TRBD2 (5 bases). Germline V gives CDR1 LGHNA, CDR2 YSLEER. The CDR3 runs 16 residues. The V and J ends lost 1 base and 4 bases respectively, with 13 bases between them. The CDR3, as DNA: TGCGCCAGCAGCCAAGGGTGGGCTAGCCCCACCGGGGAGCTGTTTTTT. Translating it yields CASSQGWASPTGELFF.

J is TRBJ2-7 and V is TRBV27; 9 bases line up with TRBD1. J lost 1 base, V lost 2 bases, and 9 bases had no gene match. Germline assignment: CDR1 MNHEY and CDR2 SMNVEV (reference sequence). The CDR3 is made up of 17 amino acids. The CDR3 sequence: CASSLRPPGQGSYEQYF. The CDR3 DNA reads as TGTGCCAGCAGTTTAAGGCCCCCGGGACAGGGTTCCTACGAGCAGTACTTC.

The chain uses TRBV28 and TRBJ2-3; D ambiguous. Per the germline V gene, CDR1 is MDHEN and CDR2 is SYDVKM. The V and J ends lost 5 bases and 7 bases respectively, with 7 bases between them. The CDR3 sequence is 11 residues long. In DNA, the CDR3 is TGTGCCAGCAGTCTGCAGTATACGCAGTATTTT. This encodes CASSLQYTQYF.

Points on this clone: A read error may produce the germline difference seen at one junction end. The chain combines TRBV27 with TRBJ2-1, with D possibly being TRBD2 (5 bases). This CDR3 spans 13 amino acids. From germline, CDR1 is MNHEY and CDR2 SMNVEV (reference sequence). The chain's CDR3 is CASSLHGGPERFF. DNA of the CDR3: TGTGCCAGCAGTTTACACGGCGGGCCCGAGCGGTTCTTC.

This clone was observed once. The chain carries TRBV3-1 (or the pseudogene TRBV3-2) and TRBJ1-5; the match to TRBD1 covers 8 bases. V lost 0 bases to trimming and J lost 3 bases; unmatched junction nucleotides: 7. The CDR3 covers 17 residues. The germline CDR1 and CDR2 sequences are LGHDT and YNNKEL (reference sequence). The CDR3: CASSQEGRGPDNQPQHF. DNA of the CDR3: TGTGCCAGCAGCCAAGAAGGCAGGGGGCCAGACAATCAGCCCCAGCATTTT.

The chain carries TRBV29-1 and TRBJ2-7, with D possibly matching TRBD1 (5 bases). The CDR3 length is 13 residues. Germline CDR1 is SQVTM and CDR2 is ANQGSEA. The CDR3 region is CSATGASSYEQYF. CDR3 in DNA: TGCAGTGCAACAGGTGCGAGCTCCTACGAGCAGTACTTC.

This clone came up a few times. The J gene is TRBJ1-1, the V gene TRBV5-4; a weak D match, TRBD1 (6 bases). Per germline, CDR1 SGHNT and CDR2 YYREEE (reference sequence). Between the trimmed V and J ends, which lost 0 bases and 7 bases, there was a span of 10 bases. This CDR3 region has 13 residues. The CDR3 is CASSLDRVGEAFF. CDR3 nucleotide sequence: TGTGCCAGCAGCTTGGACAGGGTAGGTGAAGCTTTCTTT.

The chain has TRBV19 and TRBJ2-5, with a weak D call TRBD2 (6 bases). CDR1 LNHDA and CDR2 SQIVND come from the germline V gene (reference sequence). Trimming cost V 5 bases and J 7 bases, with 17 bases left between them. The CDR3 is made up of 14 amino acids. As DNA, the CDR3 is TGTGCCAGTAGTCCCGGAGGAGGGCTTGGGACCCAGTACTTC. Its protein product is CASSPGGGLGTQYF.

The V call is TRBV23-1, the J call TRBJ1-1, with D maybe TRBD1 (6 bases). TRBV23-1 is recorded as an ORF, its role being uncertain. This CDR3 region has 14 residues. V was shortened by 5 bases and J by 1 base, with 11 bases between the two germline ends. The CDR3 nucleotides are TGCGCCAGCAGTAGGGGGGGGCGGAACACTGAAGCTTTCTTT. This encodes CASSRGGRNTEAFF.

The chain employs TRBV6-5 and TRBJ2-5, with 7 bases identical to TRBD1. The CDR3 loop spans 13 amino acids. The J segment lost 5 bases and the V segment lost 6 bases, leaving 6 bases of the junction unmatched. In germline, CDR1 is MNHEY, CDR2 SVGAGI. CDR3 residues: CASSRQGTETQYF. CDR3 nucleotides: TGTGCCAGCAGCCGACAGGGTACTGAGACCCAGTACTTC.

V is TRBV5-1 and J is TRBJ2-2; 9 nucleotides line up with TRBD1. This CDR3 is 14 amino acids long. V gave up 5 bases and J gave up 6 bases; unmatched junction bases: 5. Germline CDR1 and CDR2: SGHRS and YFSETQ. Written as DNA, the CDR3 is TGCGCCAGCAGTCAAACAGGGGGCCCCGGGGAGCTGTTTTTT. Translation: CASSQTGGPGELFF.

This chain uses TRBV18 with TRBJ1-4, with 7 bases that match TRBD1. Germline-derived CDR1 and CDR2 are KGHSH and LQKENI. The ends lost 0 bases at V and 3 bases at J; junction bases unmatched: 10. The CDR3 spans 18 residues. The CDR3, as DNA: TGTGCCAGCTCACCACCGAAGACAGGGAGAGCGGCTAATGAAAAACTGTTTTTT. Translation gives CASSPPKTGRAANEKLFF.